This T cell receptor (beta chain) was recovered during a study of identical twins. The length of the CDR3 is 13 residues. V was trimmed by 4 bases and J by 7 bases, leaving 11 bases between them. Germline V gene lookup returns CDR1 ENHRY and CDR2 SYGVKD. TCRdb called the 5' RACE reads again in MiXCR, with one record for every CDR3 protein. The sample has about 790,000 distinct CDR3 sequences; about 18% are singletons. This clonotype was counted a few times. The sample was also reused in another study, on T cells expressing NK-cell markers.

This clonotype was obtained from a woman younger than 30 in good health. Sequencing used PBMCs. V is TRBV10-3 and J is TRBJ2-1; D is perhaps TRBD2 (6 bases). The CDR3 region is CAISAIRENEQFF. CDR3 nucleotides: TGTGCCATCAGTGCTATACGGGAGAATGAGCAGTTCTTC.